A selection of T cell receptor beta chains follows, all from one sample in a study of blood T cell repertoires in COVID-19. Data came from immunoSEQ multiplex PCR; TCRdb stores just in-frame clones and leaves some out. The sample holds roughly 64,000 clones, approximately 92% seen once. The sample was peripheral blood. Every receptor here comes from a woman of 80 years or more with active COVID-19. The CDR3 runs from the conserved cysteine through the conserved F or W. The order of the fields is V gene, J gene, D gene, CDR3 DNA, CDR3 protein. A D gene is named only where the DNA matches it firmly.

V: TRBV27; J: TRBJ1-3; D: TRBD1; DNA: TGTGCCAGCAGTCCGATTTATAAGGACAGGGGAGGAACCATATATTTT; CDR3: CASSPIYKDRGGTIYF
V: TRBV29-1; J: TRBJ1-5; D: NA; DNA: TGCAGCGTACAGGGAGGGGGGAATCAGCCCCAGCATTTT; CDR3: CSVQGGGNQPQHF
V: TRBV28; J: TRBJ2-6; D: NA; DNA: TGTGCCAGCACGCACAGTCTCGATAGCTCTGGGGCCAACGTCCTGACTTTC; CDR3: CASTHSLDSSGANVLTF
V: TRBV2; J: TRBJ2-1; D: TRBD1; DNA: TGTGCCAGCAAAGGACAGGAGTACAATGAGCAGTTCTTC; CDR3: CASKGQEYNEQFF
V: TRBV29-1; J: TRBJ2-3; D: TRBD1; DNA: TGCAGCGTTAAACCGGGACAGGGTCAGACGGATACGCAGTATTTT; CDR3: CSVKPGQGQTDTQYF
V: TRBV6-1; J: TRBJ2-7; D: TRBD2; DNA: TGTGCCAGCAGTGAATTCCTTCTTCAGCGGGACGGGTTCGAGCAGTACTTC; CDR3: CASSEFLLQRDGFEQYF
V: TRBV2; J: TRBJ1-1; D: NA; DNA: TGTGCCACAGGGCGATCTTTGAACACTGAAGCTTTCTTT; CDR3: CATGRSLNTEAFF
V: TRBV6-6; J: TRBJ2-1; D: TRBD2; DNA: TGTGCCAGCAGTACCCGGCGGGGGGGAAGCGACAATGAGCAGTTCTTC; CDR3: CASSTRRGGSDNEQFF
V: TRBV27; J: TRBJ2-1; D: TRBD1; DNA: TGTGCCAGCAGTTTTAGGGACAGGGTCTTTCAGTTCTTC; CDR3: CASSFRDRVFQFF
V: TRBV6-5; J: TRBJ1-2; D: TRBD1; DNA: TGTGCCAGCAGACAAGGGGGGACAGGGAACTATGGCTACACCTTC; CDR3: CASRQGGTGNYGYTF
V: TRBV5-4; J: TRBJ1-4; D: NA; DNA: TGTGCCAGCAGCTTGGCAGGGGCAGCTAATGAAAAACTGTTTTTT; CDR3: CASSLAGAANEKLFF
V: TRBV7-9; J: TRBJ1-1; D: TRBD1; DNA: TGTGCCAGCAGCCCCGACGAAGGGGGCGAAGCTTTCTTT; CDR3: CASSPDEGGEAFF
V: TRBV5-4; J: TRBJ2-5; D: TRBD1; DNA: TGTGCCAGCAGCCAGGGGGCCCAAGAGACCCAGTACTTC; CDR3: CASSQGAQETQYF